This T cell receptor beta chain came from a study of blood T cells in healthy people across ages. Peripheral blood, ten milliliters per donor, was collected. Overall study results and limits: No one knew whether donors had CMV, which possibly confounded expanded clonotype changes. Observed TCR beta diversity showed a strong correlation with the percentage of naive T cells as measured by flow cytometry.

The second PCR ran roughly 6 to 11 cycles with a sample-barcoded 5' primer and J-beta primers. TCRdb processed the 5' RACE reads anew with MiXCR; each CDR3 protein has one entry. The sample lists 650,000 to 700,000 distinct CDR3 sequences, 45% to 60% occurring once. A note on this clonotype: The antigen remains unidentified.

Sample: blood. This clonotype was sampled from a woman of 80 years or more in good health.

The CDR3 protein is CSATGALIYNEQFF. The DNA for the CDR3 is TGCAGTGCCACAGGGGCCCTAATCTACAATGAGCAGTTCTTC. The genes are TRBV20-1 and TRBJ2-1; TRBD1 aligns across 7 bases. The trim removed 6 bases at V and 3 bases at J, leaving 8 bases unmatched. Germline CDR1 and CDR2: DFQATT and SNEGSKA (reference sequence). The CDR3 runs to 14 residues.